The 15 T cell receptor beta chains presented below share a single source sample, sequenced in a study of Graves' ophthalmopathy and Graves' hyperthyroidism. Amplification of TCR beta CDR3 regions used RNA transcripts. First-round RT-PCR employed HTBI primers, with a second-round multiplex PCR after it. TCRdb analysed the multiplex PCR reads with MiXCR anew, one entry per CDR3 protein. The profile shows some 160,000 distinct CDR3 sequences, about two fifths of them singletons. Sequencing was done on a sample of peripheral blood. The source is a man younger than 40 with Graves' ophthalmopathy.

The rearrangement uses TRBV28 and TRBJ2-5, with D tentatively TRBD1 or TRBD2 (5 bases each). There are 15 residues in the CDR3. Germline V gene lookup returns CDR1 MDHEN and CDR2 SYDVKM. Trimming left V 6 bases short and J 5 bases short, with 19 bases between. Written as DNA, the CDR3 is TGTGCCAGCAGGTCCGGGACGGCCATTGGGGAGACCCAGTACTTC. The encoded protein is CASRSGTAIGETQYF.

Ten or more counts support this clonotype. The chain couples TRBV5-6 to TRBJ1-5; TRBD1 might be the D (5 bases). Germline V gene sequence: CDR1 SGHDT, CDR2 YYEEEE. V lost 2 bases and J lost 6, with 18 bases in between. The CDR3 extends over 16 amino acids. CDR3 sequence reads: CASSFGAGSGSQPQHF. Written as DNA, the CDR3 is TGTGCCAGCAGCTTCGGGGCGGGGAGTGGGAGTCAGCCCCAGCATTTT.

This clonotype was seen repeatedly, ten times or more. This sequence joins TRBV27 and TRBJ1-6, with a possible D match to TRBD1 (5 bases). The CDR3 consists of 15 residues. Germline V CDR1 and CDR2: MNHEY, SMNVEV (reference sequence). V was pared by 6 bases and J by 9 bases, with 18 bases between. The CDR3 DNA sequence: TGTGCCAGCAGGATCGGGGCCGTGGGAGGTTCACCCCTCCACTTT. Translation: CASRIGAVGGSPLHF.

This chain connects TRBV11-2 to TRBJ2-5; 9 positions agree with TRBD2. This CDR3 spans 17 amino acids. Germline assignment: CDR1 SGHAT and CDR2 FQNNGV. Unmatched junction bases numbered 8, after V lost 0 bases and J lost 3 bases. CDR3 residues: CASSLDQRASGKETQYF. The CDR3 DNA sequence: TGTGCCAGCAGCTTAGATCAACGGGCTAGCGGGAAAGAGACCCAGTACTTC.

The chain joins TRBV28 to TRBJ2-5; unclear D gene. The CDR3 runs to 14 residues. Germline-derived CDR1 and CDR2 are MDHEN and SYDVKM. V dropped 0 bases and J dropped 2 bases, with 7 bases sitting between them. CDR3 nucleotide sequence: TGTGCCAGCAGTTTATGGGCGGAACAAGAGACCCAGTACTTC. Amino acid sequence: CASSLWAEQETQYF. Complete variable domain (other parts from reference TRBV28 and TRBJ2-5): DVKVTQSSRYLVKRTGEKVFLECVQDMDHENMFWYRQDPGLGLRLIYFSYDVKMKEKGDIPEGYSVSREKKERFSLILESASTNQTSMYLCASSLWAEQETQYFGPGTRLLVL.

The CDR3 region is CASGADSSYEQYF. The CDR3 DNA reads as TGTGCCAGCGGCGCCGACAGTTCCTACGAGCAGTACTTC. The rearrangement uses TRBV6-1 and TRBJ2-7; possibly TRBD1 for D (5 bases). The CDR3 length is 13 residues. The germline gives CDR1 MNHNS, CDR2 SASEGT. V was pared by 8 bases and J by 1 base, with 12 bases between.

This clonotype has a count of ten or more. The chain uses TRBV12-3 or TRBV12-4 and TRBJ1-1; D ambiguous. The CDR3 length is 14 residues. Trimming shortened V by 3 bases and J by 1 base, and 9 bases separated the two germline ends. This CDR3 reads CASSLTAANTEAFF. The CDR3 DNA follows: TGTGCCAGCAGTTTGACGGCGGCGAACACTGAAGCTTTCTTT.

The chain employs TRBV6-2 or TRBV6-3 and TRBJ2-7, with 8 bases that match TRBD1. The CDR3 has 17 amino acids. CDR1 and CDR2 (germline): MNHEY, SVGEGT. The V segment lost 0 bases and the J segment 3 bases; nucleotides outside the gene matches: 10. CDR3 nucleotide sequence: TGTGCCAGCAGTTACTCGATAGATGTGGGACAGGACTACGAGCAGTACTTC. Translating it yields CASSYSIDVGQDYEQYF.

Many counts were recorded for this clonotype. This chain links TRBV13 with TRBJ2-7; weak D call: TRBD1 (5 bases). Germline values: CDR1 PRHDT, CDR2 FYEKMQ (reference sequence). The CDR3 length is 12 residues. Trimming took off 5 bases at V and 5 bases at J, with 10 bases between the two ends. The CDR3 protein is CASSGSGNEQYF. CDR3 in DNA: TGTGCCAGCAGCGGATCAGGGAACGAGCAGTACTTC.

The chain joins TRBV5-8 to TRBJ2-7; 13 bases fit TRBD2. The CDR3 is 13 amino acids. Trimming cost V 7 bases and J 4 bases; bases outside gene matches: 2. Germline V gives CDR1 SGHTS, CDR2 YDEGEE. The CDR3 sequence: CASRLAGGYEQYF. CDR3 in DNA: TGTGCCAGCCGACTAGCGGGAGGATACGAGCAGTACTTC.

The gene calls are TRBV6-2 or TRBV6-3 and TRBJ2-5, with 7 bases lining up with TRBD1. Germline V gives CDR1 MNHEY, CDR2 SVGEGT. With 5 bases clipped from V and 1 base from J, the junction kept 7 bases outside the gene matches. There are 15 residues in the CDR3. Written as DNA, the CDR3 is TGTGCCAGCAGTAACCGGGACAGAAGCCAAGAGACCCAGTACTTC. Translated: CASSNRDRSQETQYF.

The rearrangement links TRBV6-5 to TRBJ1-6, with D perhaps matching TRBD1 (6 bases). The CDR3 consists of 18 residues. V was shortened by 2 bases and J by 1 base, with 15 bases between the two germline ends. CDR1 MNHEY and CDR2 SVGAGI come from the germline V gene. In nucleotides, the CDR3 is TGTGCCAGCAGTTACGACAGGCCGGGGGAATCCTATAATTCACCCCTCCACTTT. Encoded protein: CASSYDRPGESYNSPLHF.

The CDR3 DNA is TGTGCCAGCAGTTTAGTGACAGGGGTTAGAACTGAAGCTTTCTTT. It is translated as CASSLVTGVRTEAFF. This chain uses TRBV6-2 or TRBV6-3 with TRBJ1-1; 8 nucleotides match TRBD1. Unmatched junction bases numbered 9, after V lost 4 bases and J lost 5 bases. There are 15 residues in the CDR3. Germline V gene lookup returns CDR1 MNHEY and CDR2 SVGEGT.

This clonotype was seen many times. The genes are TRBV6-5 and TRBJ1-1; D not resolved. Between the trimmed V and J ends, which lost 0 bases and 1 base, there was a span of 6 bases. The length of the CDR3 is 14 residues. CDR1 and CDR2 (germline): MNHEY, SVGAGI. CDR3 loop: CASSYSAENTEAFF. CDR3 nucleotide sequence: TGTGCCAGCAGTTACTCGGCAGAGAACACTGAAGCTTTCTTT.

J is TRBJ2-7 and V is TRBV27; maybe TRBD1 (5 bases). This CDR3 contains 16 residues. The ends were cut back, 5 bases at V and 3 bases at J, with 20 bases in the middle. Germline CDR1 reads MNHEY; CDR2 reads SMNVEV (reference sequence). This CDR3 is CASSPAVGRVNYEQYF. As DNA, the CDR3 is TGTGCCAGCAGTCCCGCCGTTGGCAGGGTGAACTACGAGCAGTACTTC.